The rows below give T cell receptor beta chains drawn from one sample of a study of graft-versus-host responses after intestinal transplantation. TCRdb's table, derived via immunoSEQ multiplex PCR, lists solely in-frame clones and lacks some. Here the sample spans 9,500 to 15,000 clones, about 93% being singletons. The material was PBMCs, obtained less than 110 days after intestinal transplant. Receptor source: a human patient who received an intestinal transplant, so some T cells may come from the graft donor. CDR3s include the opening cysteine and the closing phenylalanine or tryptophan. The D gene is left open where the match is weak. Part of the rows lack a size; the others show once, few, many or a class for expanded clones.

size	D	V	J	CDR3	DNA
few	TRBD2	TRBV29-1	TRBJ2-1	CSVHPLAGGSSYNEQFF	TGCAGCGTCCACCCCCTTGCGGGAGGGAGCTCCTACAATGAGCAGTTCTTC
NA	TRBD2	TRBV18	TRBJ2-4	CASSPLAGVGAKNIQYF	TGTGCCAGCTCCCCACTAGCGGGAGTGGGGGCCAAAAACATTCAGTACTTC
NA	NA	TRBV18	TRBJ2-1	CASSATSGGFYNEQFF	TGTGCCAGCTCCGCCACATCCGGAGGGTTCTACAATGAGCAGTTCTTC
NA	TRBD2	TRBV6-4	TRBJ2-3	CASSQGLAGEGDTQYF	TGTGCCAGCAGCCAAGGACTAGCGGGAGAGGGAGATACGCAGTATTTT
NA	NA	TRBV2	TRBJ1-1	CASSSTPSDEAFF	TGTGCCAGCAGTTCCACACCGTCGGACGAAGCTTTCTTT
once	NA	TRBV2	TRBJ2-7	CASSVGLVIDEQYF	TGTGCCAGCAGTGTAGGGTTAGTTATCGACGAGCAGTACTTC
NA	NA	TRBV11-2	TRBJ1-2	CASSLAELDLSSYGYTF	TGTGCCAGCAGCTTAGCTGAGTTAGACCTTAGCTCCTATGGCTACACCTTC
once	TRBD2	TRBV6-6	TRBJ2-7	CASSPRLAGGYEQYF	TGTGCCAGCAGCCCTAGACTAGCGGGGGGCTACGAGCAGTACTTC
NA	TRBD1	TRBV4-1	TRBJ1-5	CASSQMDRAHQPQHF	TGCGCCAGCAGCCAAATGGACAGGGCGCATCAGCCCCAGCATTTT
NA	NA	TRBV19	TRBJ2-1	CASSIAPVNEQFF	TGTGCCAGTAGTATAGCACCGGTCAATGAGCAGTTCTTC
NA	TRBD1	TRBV6-5	TRBJ1-2	CASSYETGDYGYTF	TGTGCCAGCAGTTACGAGACAGGGGACTATGGCTACACCTTC
NA	TRBD1	TRBV14	TRBJ2-7	CASRFIRDRDFEQYF	TGTGCCAGCAGATTCATACGGGACAGGGACTTCGAGCAGTACTTC
once	TRBD2	TRBV7-9	TRBJ2-3	CASSASGRADTQYF	TGTGCCAGCAGCGCTAGCGGGAGGGCAGATACGCAGTATTTT
NA	TRBD1	TRBV5-1	TRBJ1-2	CASSLDREAGGYTF	TGCGCCAGCAGCCTGGACAGGGAAGCTGGTGGCTACACCTTC
NA	NA	TRBV7-3	TRBJ2-5	CASSLSDRQETQYF	TGTGCCAGCAGCTTAAGCGACAGACAAGAGACCCAGTACTTC
NA	TRBD1	TRBV7-2	TRBJ1-5	CASSSMGQVNQPQHF	TGTGCCAGCAGCTCAATGGGACAGGTTAATCAGCCCCAGCATTTT
NA	NA	TRBV7-3	TRBJ2-5	CASSRGYQETQYF	TGTGCCAGCAGCCGGGGCTACCAAGAGACCCAGTACTTC
NA	NA	TRBV4-3	TRBJ2-7	CASSQMTASSSYEQYF	TGCGCCAGCAGCCAAATGACAGCCTCTAGCTCCTACGAGCAGTACTTC
NA	TRBD1	TRBV30	TRBJ2-7	CAWRRGQGDYEQYF	TGTGCCTGGAGGCGGGGACAGGGGGACTACGAGCAGTACTTC
NA	TRBD1	TRBV6-1	TRBJ2-4	CASGGFKNIQYF	TGTGCTTCAGGGGGCTTCAAGAACATTCAGTACTTC
once	TRBD2	TRBV4-1	TRBJ2-7	CASSPLGLAGVEQYF	TGCGCCAGCAGCCCCTTGGGACTAGCGGGAGTCGAGCAGTACTTC
few	TRBD1	TRBV2	TRBJ1-3	CAIEDRGIADTIYF	TGTGCCATCGAGGACAGGGGGATTGCGGACACCATATATTTT
NA	TRBD2	TRBV14	TRBJ2-3	CASSRRTSGSFDTQYF	TGTGCCAGCAGCCGCCGGACTAGCGGGAGTTTCGATACGCAGTATTTT
NA	NA	TRBV19	TRBJ1-2	CATASYGYTF	TGTGCCACCGCTTCCTATGGCTACACCTTC
NA	NA	TRBV7-9	TRBJ1-2	CASSKRTDGYTF	TGTGCCAGCAGCAAAAGGACAGATGGCTACACCTTC
once	NA	TRBV13	TRBJ2-1	CASSPPPGERDEQFF	TGTGCCAGCAGCCCCCCTCCGGGAGAAAGAGATGAGCAGTTCTTC
NA	NA	TRBV30	TRBJ1-1	CAWSLDSYTEVFF	TGTGCCTGGAGCTTGGACAGTTACACTGAAGTTTTCTTT
once	NA	TRBV14	TRBJ2-7	CASSRAGWAYEQYF	TGTGCCAGCAGCCGTGCAGGGTGGGCCTACGAGCAGTACTTC
NA	TRBD1	TRBV7-9	TRBJ2-1	CASSRGTGGSYNEQFF	TGTGCCAGCAGTCGCGGGACAGGGGGGAGTTACAATGAGCAGTTCTTC
NA	NA	TRBV27	TRBJ2-7	CASSLGDFYEQYF	TGTGCCAGCAGTTTGGGGGACTTTTACGAGCAGTACTTC
NA	NA	TRBV7-2	TRBJ2-4	CASSLVLGPTAKNIQYF	TGTGCCAGCAGCTTAGTCCTGGGACCGACAGCCAAAAACATTCAGTACTTC
NA	NA	TRBV27	TRBJ1-4	CASSSTPTLTNEKLFF	TGTGCCAGCAGTTCTACTCCGACCCTTACTAATGAAAAACTGTTTTTT
NA	NA	TRBV15	TRBJ1-2	CATSNTRTGYGYTF	TGTGCCACCAGCAACACTCGAACTGGCTATGGCTACACCTTC
NA	TRBD1	TRBV14	TRBJ2-1	CASSQDPGTGPYNEQFF	TGTGCCAGCAGCCAAGATCCGGGGACAGGGCCGTACAATGAGCAGTTCTTC
NA	NA	TRBV19	TRBJ2-5	CASSIVAEQETQYF	TGTGCCAGTAGTATAGTAGCGGAACAAGAGACCCAGTACTTC
NA	NA	TRBV11-2	TRBJ2-3	CASSFGPSGTQYF	TGTGCCAGCAGCTTCGGTCCGAGCGGTACGCAGTATTTT
once	TRBD1	TRBV7-9	TRBJ2-7	CASSNVGTGELYEQYF	TGTGCCAGCAGCAACGTAGGGACAGGCGAACTCTACGAGCAGTACTTC
NA	TRBD1	TRBV6-1	TRBJ2-7	CASSERNLRDREYEQYF	TGTGCCAGCAGTGAAAGGAACCTCCGAGACAGGGAATACGAGCAGTACTTC